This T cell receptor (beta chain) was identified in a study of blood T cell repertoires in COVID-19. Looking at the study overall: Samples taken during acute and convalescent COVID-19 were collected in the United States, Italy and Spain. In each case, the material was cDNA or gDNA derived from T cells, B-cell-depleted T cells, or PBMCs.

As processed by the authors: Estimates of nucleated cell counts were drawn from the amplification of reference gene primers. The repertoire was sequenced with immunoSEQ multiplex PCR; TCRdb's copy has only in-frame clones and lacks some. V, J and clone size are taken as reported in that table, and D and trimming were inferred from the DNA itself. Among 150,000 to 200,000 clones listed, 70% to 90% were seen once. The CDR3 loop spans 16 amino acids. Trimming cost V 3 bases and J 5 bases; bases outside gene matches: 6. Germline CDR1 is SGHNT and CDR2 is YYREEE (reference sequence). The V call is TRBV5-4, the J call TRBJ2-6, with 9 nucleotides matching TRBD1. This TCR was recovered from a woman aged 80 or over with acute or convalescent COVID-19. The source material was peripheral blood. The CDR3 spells CASSSLGQGWANVLTF. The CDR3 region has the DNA TGTGCCAGCAGCTCCCTGGGACAGGGATGGGCCAACGTCCTGACTTTC. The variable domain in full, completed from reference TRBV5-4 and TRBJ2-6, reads ETGVTQSPTHLIKTRGQQVTLRCSSQSGHNTVSWYQQALGQGPQFIFQYYREEENGRGNFPPRFSGLQFPNYSSELNVNALELDDSALYLCASSSLGQGWANVLTFGAGSRLTVL.